The TCR beta chain under discussion was sequenced for a study of blood T cell repertoires in COVID-19. The assay was immunoSEQ multiplex PCR, and TCRdb's table has in-frame clones only and misses some. This table holds about 76,000 clones, about nine tenths found once. V was pared by 1 base and J by 0 bases, with 7 bases between. The germline V gene has CDR1 GTSNPN and CDR2 SVGIG (reference sequence). The CDR3 spans 14 residues. The chain links TRBV30 to TRBJ1-3; a possible D gene is TRBD1 (5 bases). Sequencing input: peripheral blood. The sequence came from a human donor in a cohort sampled during active COVID-19. CDR3 region: CAWSERGSGNTIYF. DNA of the CDR3: TGTGCCTGGAGTGAAAGGGGCTCTGGAAACACCATATATTTT.